The 14 T cell receptor beta chains in this list originate from one sample, sequenced in a study of T cell repertoires in cytomegalovirus infection. TCRdb ran MiXCR on the reads and lists one entry per CDR3 protein. The sample has 450,000 to 550,000 distinct CDR3 sequences; 16% are singletons. The sequencing input was CD8+ T cells from PBMCs. These receptors all come from a human donor in good health (CMV status not recorded). Some clones in this sample may be carry-over from other donors' samples.

This clonotype was seen at least ten times. This rearrangement joins TRBV28 to TRBJ1-2; weak D call: TRBD1 (6 bases). The CDR3 consists of 15 residues. The ends were cut back, 7 bases at V and 6 bases at J, with 21 bases in the middle. Germline CDR1 reads MDHEN; CDR2 reads SYDVKM. The CDR3 nucleotides are TGTGCCAGCACCTCCCCTCCGGCAGGGGAGGATGGCTACACCTTC. It codes for CASTSPPAGEDGYTF.

The chain links TRBV7-9 to TRBJ2-3; perhaps TRBD1 as D (5 bases). Germline V gene lookup returns CDR1 SEHNR and CDR2 FQNEAQ (reference sequence). CDR3 length equals 14 residues. V lost 4 bases and J 5 bases, leaving 13 bases between the germline ends. The chain's CDR3 is CASSSTDILDTQYF. The CDR3 coding sequence is TGTGCCAGCAGCTCGACAGATATTCTAGATACGCAGTATTTT.

Ten or more counts support this clonotype. This chain joins TRBV7-9 and TRBJ2-2, with D possibly TRBD1 on 6 matching bases. This CDR3 is built from 14 residues. The ends were cut back, 5 bases at V and 5 bases at J, with 12 bases in the middle. Germline V CDR1 and CDR2: SEHNR, FQNEAQ (reference sequence). CDR3 sequence: CASSPPTGTGELFF. CDR3 bases: TGTGCCAGCAGCCCTCCGACAGGAACCGGGGAGCTGTTTTTT.

This clonotype was seen only a few times. The V gene is TRBV11-3, the J gene TRBJ2-1; D perhaps matches TRBD2 (6 bases). The CDR3 is 14 residues long. Germline V gives CDR1 SGHNT, CDR2 YENEEA. Trimming stripped 5 bases from V and 4 bases from J, with 12 bases between. The CDR3 nucleotides read TGTGCCAGCAGCCCGGGTGCGGGGTACAATGAGCAGTTCTTC. It codes for CASSPGAGYNEQFF.

In its sample, this clonotype was seen a few times. The gene calls are TRBV9 and TRBJ2-7; 11 bases agree with TRBD2. This CDR3 spans 16 amino acids. The J segment lost 6 bases and the V segment lost 3 bases, leaving 11 bases of the junction unmatched. CDR1 SGDLS and CDR2 YYNGEE come from the germline V gene. This CDR3 reads CASSAPLAGGWTEQYF. The CDR3 coding sequence is TGTGCCAGCAGCGCACCTCTAGCGGGGGGCTGGACCGAGCAGTACTTC.

In its sample, this clonotype was seen many times. This sequence joins TRBV12-5 and TRBJ2-1, with 7 bases aligning to TRBD2. Germline V gene lookup returns CDR1 LGHNT and CDR2 FRNRAP. This CDR3 is 18 amino acids long. Losses at the gene ends were 0 bases for V and 3 bases for J; bases not matched to a gene: 11. CDR3 loop: CASGLVQELGGSYNEQFF. CDR3 coding DNA: TGTGCTAGTGGTTTGGTACAGGAACTAGGCGGGAGCTACAATGAGCAGTTCTTC.

Ten or more counts support this clonotype. The gene calls are TRBV24-1 and TRBJ2-1, with TRBD1 matching 9 bases. V was clipped by 4 bases and J by 6 bases; unmatched bases: 9. Germline-derived CDR1 and CDR2 are KGHDR and SFDVKD. The CDR3 loop spans 16 amino acids. CDR3 coding DNA: TGTGCCACCAGTGACCGGACAGGGGTGGGTGTCAATGAGCAGTTCTTC. The encoded protein is CATSDRTGVGVNEQFF.

The table lists this clonotype with many counts. The chain couples TRBV12-3 or TRBV12-4 to TRBJ1-6; D gene ambiguous. Trimming removed 4 bases from V and 7 bases from J, with 8 bases in between. The CDR3 sequence is 13 residues long. CDR3 amino acids: CASSWELNSPLHF. CDR3 bases: TGTGCCAGCAGTTGGGAACTCAATTCACCCCTCCACTTT.

This clonotype has only a few counts. The V call is TRBV10-3, the J call TRBJ2-1, with 8 positions matching TRBD1. CDR3 length: 13 amino acids. V dropped 6 bases and J dropped 7; count of bases not matched to a gene: 5. Germline loops: CDR1 ENHRY, CDR2 SYGVKD. CDR3 sequence (DNA): TGTGCCATCAGCATACAGGGGGGTAATGAGCAGTTCTTC. Translating it yields CAISIQGGNEQFF.

V is TRBV30 and J is TRBJ1-5; 9 bases line up with TRBD1. Looked up from germline, CDR1 is GTSNPN and CDR2 is SVGIG (reference sequence). The CDR3 covers 14 residues. The V segment lost 1 base and the J segment 7 bases; nucleotides outside the gene matches: 5. The DNA for the CDR3 is TGTGCCTGGAGTGCGACAGGGGGAGGGCAGCCCCAGCATTTT. It is translated as CAWSATGGGQPQHF.

This clonotype was counted ten times or more. J is TRBJ1-5 and V is TRBV28; D is undetermined. Germline loops: CDR1 MDHEN, CDR2 SYDVKM. Trimming took 3 bases from V and 0 from J, leaving 9 bases between them. The CDR3 has 15 residues. As DNA, the CDR3 is TGTGCCAGCAGTTTCGGAGTCAATAGCAATCAGCCCCAGCATTTT. Its translation is CASSFGVNSNQPQHF.

This clonotype was recorded many times. V usage is TRBV30 and J usage is TRBJ2-2; no clear D. V lost 5 bases and J lost 4, with 17 bases in between. CDR1 is GTSNPN and CDR2 is SVGIG in the germline V gene (reference sequence). The CDR3 has 15 amino acids. CDR3 sequence (DNA): TGTGCCTGGGTTGGACGGAGCCGAGGCACCGGGGAGCTGTTTTTT. As protein: CAWVGRSRGTGELFF.

For this clonotype: A read error may explain this, as a much larger clone is one base away. In nucleotides, the CDR3 is TGTGCCAGCAGTTTAATTCCCCCAGGGGGAGAGGGGAACACTGAAGCTTTATTT. It translates to CASSLIPPGGEGNTEALF. The chain couples TRBV6-5 to TRBJ1-1, with 7 bases fitting TRBD1. Germline V lookup: CDR1 MNHEY, CDR2 SVGAGI. The CDR3 totals 18 residues.

This clonotype was counted a single time. This may stem from a read error, because a much larger clone lies one nucleotide away. V is TRBV4-3 and J is TRBJ2-5; 9 nucleotides line up with TRBD2. In germline, CDR1 is LGHNA, CDR2 YSLEER. This CDR3 contains 15 residues. The CDR3 spells CASNQAGTSWETQYF. Here the CDR3 DNA reads TGCGCCAGCAACCAAGCCGGGACTAGCTGGGAGACCCAGTACTTC.